A single sample is the source of the 15 T cell receptor beta chains below, sequenced in a study of blood T cell repertoires in COVID-19. Some clones are missing from TCRdb's copy, which holds only in-frame ones; the method was immunoSEQ multiplex PCR. The sample carries under 300,000 clones, 88% recorded once. Sequenced material: PBMCs or T cells enriched from blood (not recorded which). Every receptor here comes from a woman between 50 and 59 years old who had recovered from COVID-19.

The V call is TRBV29-1, the J call TRBJ1-4, with D perhaps matching TRBD1 (6 bases). CDR1 and CDR2 from the germline V gene are SQVTM and ANQGSEA. V was pared by 8 bases and J by 5 bases, with 18 bases between. The CDR3 covers 14 residues. The CDR3 region is CSIIAADSNEKLFF. CDR3 bases: TGCAGCATAATAGCCGCGGACAGCAATGAAAAACTGTTTTTT.

V usage is TRBV3-1 (or the pseudogene TRBV3-2) and J usage is TRBJ2-5; D might be TRBD1 (5 bases). With 6 bases removed from V and 0 bases from J, the gap between germline ends came to 5 bases. Germline assignment: CDR1 LGHDT and CDR2 YNNKEL (reference sequence). CDR3 length: 12 amino acids. CDR3 sequence: CASRDNQETQYF. The CDR3 DNA reads TGTGCCAGCAGGGACAACCAAGAGACCCAGTACTTC.

The rearrangement joins TRBV10-3 to TRBJ2-3; 14 bases align to TRBD2. With V trimmed by 7 bases and J by 6 bases, 15 bases remained unmatched. CDR3 length: 18 residues. Germline loops: CDR1 ENHRY, CDR2 SYGVKD. CDR3 coding DNA: TGTGCCATCATGGGCTATCCGGGACTAGCGGGAGTGGGGGATACGCAGTATTTT. Its translation is CAIMGYPGLAGVGDTQYF.

The rearrangement joins TRBV20-1 to TRBJ2-7; D uncertain. The ends were cut back, 0 bases at V and 10 bases at J, with 10 bases in the middle. The CDR3 runs 11 residues. Looked up from germline, CDR1 is DFQATT and CDR2 is SNEGSKA (reference sequence). CDR3 coding DNA: TGCAGTGCTAGAGATCGCGCAGGCCAGTACTTC. Residues: CSARDRAGQYF.

The chain links TRBV7-9 to TRBJ2-3, with D possibly being TRBD1 (6 bases). The germline V gene has CDR1 SEHNR and CDR2 FQNEAQ (reference sequence). V gave up 1 base and J gave up 6 bases, with 11 bases separating them. The length of the CDR3 is 14 residues. The CDR3 nucleotides are TGTGCCAGCAGCTTAGGTTCAGGGGTGGATACGCAGTATTTT. Its translation: CASSLGSGVDTQYF.

This chain connects TRBV4-1 to TRBJ1-2, with TRBD1 matching 7 bases. The CDR3 is made up of 17 amino acids. Germline loops: CDR1 MGHRA, CDR2 YSYEKL. Trimming removed 1 base from V and 8 bases from J; junction bases left unmatched: 16. The CDR3 here is CASSQVRDRDFFRGYTF. For the CDR3, the DNA is TGCGCCAGCAGCCAAGTTAGAGACAGGGACTTCTTTCGGGGCTACACCTTC.

The rearrangement joins TRBV29-1 to TRBJ1-2; 8 bases are shared with TRBD1. V dropped 3 bases and J dropped 0; count of bases not matched to a gene: 9. This CDR3 has 16 residues. Germline lookup yields CDR1 SQVTM and CDR2 ANQGSEA. The chain's CDR3 is CSVDSAGGPPNYGYTF. Here the CDR3 DNA reads TGCAGCGTTGATTCTGCAGGGGGCCCTCCTAACTATGGCTACACCTTC. Full variable domain (remainder filled in from reference TRBV29-1 and TRBJ1-2): SAVISQKPSRDICQRGTSLTIQCQVDSQVTMMFWYRQQPGQSLTLIATANQGSEATYESGFVIDKFPISRPNLTFSTLTVSNMSPEDSSIYLCSVDSAGGPPNYGYTFGSGTRLTVV.

The rearrangement uses TRBV11-2 and TRBJ2-5; 11 bases align to TRBD2. This CDR3 comprises 15 residues. J gave up 5 bases and V 6 bases, and 8 bases lay outside the gene matches. Germline CDR1 SGHAT, CDR2 FQNNGV. This CDR3 reads CASSRIAGGPETQYF. The CDR3 DNA reads as TGTGCCAGCAGTCGTATAGCGGGAGGGCCCGAGACCCAGTACTTC.

The CDR3 region is CASSFNRGGGYNSPLHF. The CDR3 bases are TGTGCCAGCAGTTTCAATCGAGGGGGGGGCTATAATTCACCCCTCCACTTT. V gene TRBV28 combines with J gene TRBJ1-6, with D possibly TRBD1 on 6 matching bases. V was clipped by 3 bases and J by 3 bases, with 15 bases between them. CDR1 and CDR2 (germline): MDHEN, SYDVKM. The CDR3 has 17 residues. Based on the CDR3 plus reference TRBV28 and TRBJ1-6, the full variable domain is DVKVTQSSRYLVKRTGEKVFLECVQDMDHENMFWYRQDPGLGLRLIYFSYDVKMKEKGDIPEGYSVSREKKERFSLILESASTNQTSMYLCASSFNRGGGYNSPLHFGNGTRLTVT.

The chain uses TRBV27 and TRBJ2-5; 8 bases line up with TRBD2. Trimming cost V 0 bases and J 0 bases; bases outside gene matches: 0. Germline-derived CDR1 and CDR2 are MNHEY and SMNVEV (reference sequence). This CDR3 is built from 15 residues. The CDR3: CASSLSTSDQETQYF. The CDR3 DNA reads as TGTGCCAGCAGTTTATCGACTAGCGACCAAGAGACCCAGTACTTC.

This chain connects TRBV7-9 to TRBJ1-1; D remains ambiguous. V lost 5 bases to trimming and J lost 2 bases, with 9 bases between them. Germline CDR1 reads SEHNR; CDR2 reads FQNEAQ (reference sequence). The CDR3 covers 13 residues. The CDR3 loop reads CASSRGLNTEAFF. For the CDR3, the DNA is TGTGCCAGCAGCAGAGGCCTCAACACTGAAGCTTTCTTT.

The chain joins TRBV28 to TRBJ2-3; possibly TRBD2 for D (6 bases). The germline V and J ends were trimmed by 2 bases and 0 bases, with 9 bases remaining between them. Germline loops: CDR1 MDHEN, CDR2 SYDVKM. The CDR3 runs to 15 residues. CDR3 region: CASSLAGTSTDTQYF. CDR3 nucleotides: TGTGCCAGCAGTTTAGCGGGAACTAGCACAGATACGCAGTATTTT.

J is TRBJ1-5 and V is TRBV9; D call uncertain. The CDR3 has 14 residues. Trimming removed 5 bases at V and 0 bases at J, with 9 bases between. Germline CDR1 reads SGDLS; CDR2 reads YYNGEE. CDR3 region: CASRAKYSNQPQHF. CDR3 sequence (DNA): TGTGCCAGCAGAGCGAAGTATAGCAATCAGCCCCAGCATTTT.

The chain has TRBV20-1 and TRBJ1-5, with no clear D. V lost 3 bases, J lost 4 bases, and 7 bases lay in between. Germline CDR1 reads DFQATT; CDR2 reads SNEGSKA (reference sequence). The length of the CDR3 is 12 residues. CDR3 region: CSASTGNQPQHF. CDR3 nucleotides: TGCAGTGCTAGTACGGGGAATCAGCCCCAGCATTTT.

V and J are TRBV14 and TRBJ1-4; TRBD1 aligns across 9 bases. J was trimmed by 2 bases and V by 3 bases; bases with no gene match: 4. The CDR3 totals 16 residues. Germline-derived CDR1 and CDR2 are SGHDN and FVKESK. This CDR3 is CASSQNRGRTNEKLFF. The CDR3 DNA sequence: TGTGCCAGCAGCCAGAACAGGGGGCGTACTAATGAAAAACTGTTTTTT.